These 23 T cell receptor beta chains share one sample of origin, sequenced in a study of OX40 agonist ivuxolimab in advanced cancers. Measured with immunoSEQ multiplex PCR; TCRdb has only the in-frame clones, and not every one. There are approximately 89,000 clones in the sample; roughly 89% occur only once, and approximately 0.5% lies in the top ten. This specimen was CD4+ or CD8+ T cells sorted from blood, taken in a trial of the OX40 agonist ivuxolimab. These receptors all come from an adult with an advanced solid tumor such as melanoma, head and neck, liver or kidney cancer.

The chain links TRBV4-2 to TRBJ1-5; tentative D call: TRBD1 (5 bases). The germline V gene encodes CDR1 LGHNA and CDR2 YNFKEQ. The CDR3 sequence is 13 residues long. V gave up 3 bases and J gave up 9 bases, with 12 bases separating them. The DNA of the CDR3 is TGTGCCAGCAGCCACCAAGGGGAGCGGCCCCAGCATTTT. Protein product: CASSHQGERPQHF.

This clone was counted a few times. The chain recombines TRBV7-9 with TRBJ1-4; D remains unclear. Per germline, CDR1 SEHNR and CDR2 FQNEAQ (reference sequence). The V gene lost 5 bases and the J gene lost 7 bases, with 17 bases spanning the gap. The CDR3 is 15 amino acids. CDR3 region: CASSPGRPVGEKLFF. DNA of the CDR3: TGTGCCAGCAGCCCCGGACGGCCGGTTGGTGAAAAACTGTTTTTT.

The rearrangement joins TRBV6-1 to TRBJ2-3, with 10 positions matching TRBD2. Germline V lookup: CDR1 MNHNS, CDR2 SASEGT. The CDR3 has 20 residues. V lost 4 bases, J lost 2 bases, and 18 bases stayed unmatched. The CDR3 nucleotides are TGTGCCAGCAGTGTCCGAACTCGCCATCCTCTAGCGGGGGACACAGATACGCAGTATTTT. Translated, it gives CASSVRTRHPLAGDTDTQYF.

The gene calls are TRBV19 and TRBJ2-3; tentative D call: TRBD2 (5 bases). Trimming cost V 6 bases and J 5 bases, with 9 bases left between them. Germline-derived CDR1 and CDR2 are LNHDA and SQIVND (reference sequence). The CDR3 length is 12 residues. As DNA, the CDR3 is TGTGCCAGTAGCGGGGTTGAAGATACGCAGTATTTT. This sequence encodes CASSGVEDTQYF.

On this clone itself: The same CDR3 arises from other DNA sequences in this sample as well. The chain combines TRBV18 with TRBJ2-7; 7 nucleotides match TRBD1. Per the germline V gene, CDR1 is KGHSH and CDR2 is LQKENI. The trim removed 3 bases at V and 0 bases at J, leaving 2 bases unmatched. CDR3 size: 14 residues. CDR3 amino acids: CASSPGTDSYEQYF. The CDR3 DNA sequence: TGTGCCAGCTCACCTGGGACAGACTCCTACGAGCAGTACTTC.

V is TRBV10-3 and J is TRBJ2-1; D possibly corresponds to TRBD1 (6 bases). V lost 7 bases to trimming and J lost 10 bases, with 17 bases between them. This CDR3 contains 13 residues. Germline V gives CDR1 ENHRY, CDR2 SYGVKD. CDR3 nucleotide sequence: TGTGCCATCACCGCCGGGACAAGCCGGGAGCAGTTCTTC. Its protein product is CAITAGTSREQFF.

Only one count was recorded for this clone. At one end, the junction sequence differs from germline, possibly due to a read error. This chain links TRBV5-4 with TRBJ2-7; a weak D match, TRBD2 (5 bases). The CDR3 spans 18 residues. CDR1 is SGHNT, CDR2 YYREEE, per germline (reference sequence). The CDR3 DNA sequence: TGCGCCAGCAGCCAAGAGGGAGAGGGTCTCCCCTCAACCTACGAGCAGTACTTC. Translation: CASSQEGEGLPSTYEQYF.

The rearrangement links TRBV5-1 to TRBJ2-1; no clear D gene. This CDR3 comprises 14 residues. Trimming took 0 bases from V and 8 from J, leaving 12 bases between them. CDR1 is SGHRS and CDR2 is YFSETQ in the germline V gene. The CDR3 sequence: CASSLVPPADEQFF. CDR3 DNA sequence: TGCGCCAGCAGCTTGGTTCCCCCCGCCGATGAGCAGTTCTTC. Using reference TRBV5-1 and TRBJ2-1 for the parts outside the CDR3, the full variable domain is KAGVTQTPRYLIKTRGQQVTLSCSPISGHRSVSWYQQTPGQGLQFLFEYFSETQRNKGNFPGRFSGRQFSNSRSEMNVSTLELGDSALYLCASSLVPPADEQFFGPGTRLTVL.

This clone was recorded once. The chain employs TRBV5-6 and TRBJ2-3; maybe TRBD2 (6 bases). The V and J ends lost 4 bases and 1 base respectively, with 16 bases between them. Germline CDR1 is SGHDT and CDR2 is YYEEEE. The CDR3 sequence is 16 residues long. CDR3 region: CASSVRLVGRTDTQYF. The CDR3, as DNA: TGTGCCAGCAGCGTAAGACTAGTGGGGCGCACAGATACGCAGTATTTT. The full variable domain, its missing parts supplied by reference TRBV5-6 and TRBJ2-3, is DAGVTQSPTHLIKTRGQQVTLRCSPKSGHDTVSWYQQALGQGPQFIFQYYEEEERQRGNFPDRFSGHQFPNYSSELNVNALLLGDSALYLCASSVRLVGRTDTQYFGPGTRLTVL.

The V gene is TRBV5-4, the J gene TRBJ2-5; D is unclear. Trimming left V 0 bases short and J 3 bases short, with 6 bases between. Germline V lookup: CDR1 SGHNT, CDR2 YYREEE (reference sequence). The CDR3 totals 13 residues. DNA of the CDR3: TGTGCCAGCAGCTTGGCCGTTAAAGAGACCCAGTACTTC. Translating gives CASSLAVKETQYF. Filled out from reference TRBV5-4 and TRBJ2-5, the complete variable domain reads ETGVTQSPTHLIKTRGQQVTLRCSSQSGHNTVSWYQQALGQGPQFIFQYYREEENGRGNFPPRFSGLQFPNYSSELNVNALELDDSALYLCASSLAVKETQYFGPGTRLLVL.

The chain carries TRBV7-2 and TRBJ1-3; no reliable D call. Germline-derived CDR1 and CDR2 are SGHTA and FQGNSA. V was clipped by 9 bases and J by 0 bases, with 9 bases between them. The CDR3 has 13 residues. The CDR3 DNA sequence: TGTGCCAGTCGGGCGGCCTCTGGAAACACCATATATTTT. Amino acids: CASRAASGNTIYF.

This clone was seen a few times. CDR3 region: CASRPITGLGETQYF. The DNA of the CDR3 is TGTGCCAGCAGACCGATCACGGGACTCGGGGAGACCCAGTACTTC. The chain joins TRBV7-7 to TRBJ2-5; possibly TRBD2 for D (6 bases). This CDR3 contains 15 residues. V was cut by 6 bases and J by 5 bases, with 19 bases left in between. Per the germline V gene, CDR1 is SSHAT and CDR2 is FNYEAQ (reference sequence).

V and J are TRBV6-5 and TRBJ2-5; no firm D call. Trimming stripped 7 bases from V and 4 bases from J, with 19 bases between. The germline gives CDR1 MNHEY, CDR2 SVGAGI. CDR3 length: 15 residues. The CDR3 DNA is TGTGCCAGCAAATCTCACGGATCCCTGGGAGAGACCCAGTACTTC. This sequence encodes CASKSHGSLGETQYF.

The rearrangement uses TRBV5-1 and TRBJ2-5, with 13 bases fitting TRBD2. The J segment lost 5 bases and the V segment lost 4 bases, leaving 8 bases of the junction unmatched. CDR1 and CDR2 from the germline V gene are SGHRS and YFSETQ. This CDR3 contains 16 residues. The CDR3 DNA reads TGCGCCAGCAGCCAGACTAGCGGGGGGCCGTCGGAGACCCAGTACTTC. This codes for CASSQTSGGPSETQYF.

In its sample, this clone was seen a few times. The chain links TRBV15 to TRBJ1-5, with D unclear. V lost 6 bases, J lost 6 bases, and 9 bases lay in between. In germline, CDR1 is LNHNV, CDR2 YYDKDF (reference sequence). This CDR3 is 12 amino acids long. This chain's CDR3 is CATRGSGQPQHF. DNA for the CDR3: TGTGCCACCAGGGGTTCGGGTCAGCCCCAGCATTTT.

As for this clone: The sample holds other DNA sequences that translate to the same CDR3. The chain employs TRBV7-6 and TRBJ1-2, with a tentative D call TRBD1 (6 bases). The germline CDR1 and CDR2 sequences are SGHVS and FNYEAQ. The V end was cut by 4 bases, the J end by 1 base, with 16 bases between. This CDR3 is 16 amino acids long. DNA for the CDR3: TGTGCCAGCAGCTCCCAGGGAGGGGGATTTAACTATGGCTACACCTTC. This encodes CASSSQGGGFNYGYTF.

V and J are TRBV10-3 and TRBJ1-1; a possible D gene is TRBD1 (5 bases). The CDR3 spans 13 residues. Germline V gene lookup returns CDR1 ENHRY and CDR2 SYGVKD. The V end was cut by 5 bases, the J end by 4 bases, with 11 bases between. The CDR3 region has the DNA TGTGCCATCAGTCAGGGACTGAGCACTGAAGCTTTCTTT. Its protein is CAISQGLSTEAFF.

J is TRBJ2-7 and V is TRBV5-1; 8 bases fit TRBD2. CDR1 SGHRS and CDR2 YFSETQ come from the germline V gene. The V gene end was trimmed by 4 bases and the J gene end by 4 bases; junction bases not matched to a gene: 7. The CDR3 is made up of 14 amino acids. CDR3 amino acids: CASSPGGRSYEQYF. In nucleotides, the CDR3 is TGCGCCAGCAGCCCGGGGGGGCGCTCATACGAGCAGTACTTC.

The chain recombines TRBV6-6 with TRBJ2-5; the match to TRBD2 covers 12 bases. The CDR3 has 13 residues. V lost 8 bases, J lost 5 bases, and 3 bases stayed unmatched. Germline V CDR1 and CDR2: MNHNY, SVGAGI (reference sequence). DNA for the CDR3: TGTGCCAGCGAAGGGACTAGCGGGGAGACCCAGTACTTC. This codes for CASEGTSGETQYF.

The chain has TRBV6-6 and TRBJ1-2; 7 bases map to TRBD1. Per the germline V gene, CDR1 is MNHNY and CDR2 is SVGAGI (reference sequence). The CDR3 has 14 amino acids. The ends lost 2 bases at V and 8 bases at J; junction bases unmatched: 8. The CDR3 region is CASSYESRGGGYTF. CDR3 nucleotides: TGTGCCAGCAGTTACGAGTCCAGGGGGGGCGGCTACACCTTC.

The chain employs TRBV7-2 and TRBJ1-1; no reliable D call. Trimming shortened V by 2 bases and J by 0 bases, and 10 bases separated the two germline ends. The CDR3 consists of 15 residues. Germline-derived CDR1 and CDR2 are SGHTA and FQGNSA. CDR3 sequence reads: CASSLSIAMNTEAFF. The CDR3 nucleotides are TGTGCCAGCAGCTTATCGATCGCTATGAACACTGAAGCTTTCTTT.

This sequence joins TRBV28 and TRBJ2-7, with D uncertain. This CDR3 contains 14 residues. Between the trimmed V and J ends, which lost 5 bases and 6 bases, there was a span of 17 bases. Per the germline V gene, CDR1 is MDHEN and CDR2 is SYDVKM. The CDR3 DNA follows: TGTGCCAGCAGTGAGACAATATCCAAGGTCGAGCAGTACTTC. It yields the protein CASSETISKVEQYF. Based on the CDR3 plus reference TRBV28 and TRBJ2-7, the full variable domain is DVKVTQSSRYLVKRTGEKVFLECVQDMDHENMFWYRQDPGLGLRLIYFSYDVKMKEKGDIPEGYSVSREKKERFSLILESASTNQTSMYLCASSETISKVEQYFGPGTRLTVT.

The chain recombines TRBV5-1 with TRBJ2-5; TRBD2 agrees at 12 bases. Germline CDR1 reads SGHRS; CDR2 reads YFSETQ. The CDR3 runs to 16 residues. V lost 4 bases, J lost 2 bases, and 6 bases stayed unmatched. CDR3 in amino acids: CASSIRGTSGQETQYF. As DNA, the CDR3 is TGCGCCAGCAGCATACGAGGGACTAGCGGGCAAGAGACCCAGTACTTC.